This TCR beta chain was recorded in a study of early T cells in non-severe SARS-CoV-2 infection. About the study: Unsorted whole blood bulk RNA was sequenced, with unpaired chains. General study results and limits: Missing private and CD4 specificities, VDJdb matching favored anti-spike CD8 responses.

The library protocol tagged individual cDNA molecules with unique molecular identifiers. TCRdb independently ran MiXCR on the 5' RACE reads; one entry per CDR3 protein. This table holds roughly 56,000 distinct CDR3 sequences, about 10% found once. The CDR3 spans 15 residues. The V segment lost 5 bases and the J segment 5 bases; nucleotides outside the gene matches: 8. Germline V CDR1 and CDR2: SGHVS, FNYEAQ. This clonotype was counted many times. Antigen: not known. This sequence joins TRBV7-6 and TRBJ2-5; 10 bases match TRBD2. Sample: whole blood. This receptor was obtained from an adult who was a healthcare worker with PCR-confirmed SARS-CoV-2 infection or an uninfected control (not recorded which). The CDR3: CASSPGEREGETQYF. CDR3 bases: TGTGCCAGCAGCCCCGGGGAGCGGGAGGGGGAGACCCAGTACTTC.